These 29 T cell receptor beta chains were sequenced from one sample in a study of identical twins' blood T cells. MiXCR, applied by TCRdb to the 5' RACE reads, yields one record per CDR3 protein. The table lists 350,000 to 400,000 distinct CDR3 sequences, 25% to 35% of them singletons, with around 5.6% in the top ten. Material: PBMCs. The receptors come from a woman aged 18-55 years in good health.

Only a few counts were recorded for this clonotype. The genes are TRBV18 and TRBJ2-1, with 13 bases aligning to TRBD2. Germline V gives CDR1 KGHSH, CDR2 LQKENI. Unmatched junction bases numbered 4, after V lost 0 bases and J lost 5 bases. CDR3 length: 17 amino acids. The CDR3 DNA is TGTGCCAGCTCACCACCCGGACTAGCGGGAGCCAACAATGAGCAGTTCTTC. Protein product: CASSPPGLAGANNEQFF.

This clonotype was found many times. The chain is built from TRBV6-6 and TRBJ1-1; D ambiguous. V was clipped by 4 bases and J by 5 bases, with 11 bases between them. Germline V CDR1 and CDR2: MNHNY, SVGAGI (reference sequence). This CDR3 has 13 amino acids. The CDR3 DNA reads TGTGCCAGCAGTTCACTGATTGGAACTGAAGCTTTCTTT. This translates into CASSSLIGTEAFF.

The chain recombines TRBV10-3 with TRBJ1-1, with a possible D match to TRBD1 (5 bases). From germline, CDR1 is ENHRY and CDR2 SYGVKD. The CDR3 totals 15 residues. The germline V and J ends were trimmed by 4 bases and 8 bases, with 20 bases remaining between them. DNA for the CDR3: TGTGCCATCAGTGCTTTTAGGACAAGAGGGCAGGAAGCTTTCTTT. Protein product: CAISAFRTRGQEAFF.

The chain is built from TRBV11-2 and TRBJ2-1; a possible D gene is TRBD2 (6 bases). Germline CDR1 is SGHAT and CDR2 is FQNNGV. The CDR3 spans 15 residues. Trimming left V 6 bases short and J 2 bases short, with 14 bases between. DNA of the CDR3: TGTGCCAGCAGTCAAGGAGGGAGAACCTACAATGAGCAGTTCTTC. Translated, it gives CASSQGGRTYNEQFF.

The chain couples TRBV27 to TRBJ1-1; D gene unclear. Germline assignment: CDR1 MNHEY and CDR2 SMNVEV (reference sequence). V was cut by 5 bases and J by 5 bases, with 21 bases left in between. The CDR3 loop spans 16 amino acids. The CDR3 region is CASSPSSGRGWTEAFF. The DNA for the CDR3 is TGTGCCAGCAGTCCCTCAAGCGGCCGAGGTTGGACTGAAGCTTTCTTT.

This clonotype appeared many times. The chain has TRBV20-1 and TRBJ1-2, with D perhaps matching TRBD1 (5 bases). The CDR3 sequence is 14 residues long. Trimming left V 6 bases short and J 0 bases short, with 14 bases between. Germline V gives CDR1 DFQATT, CDR2 SNEGSKA (reference sequence). The chain's CDR3 is CSALAGVPNYGYTF. For the CDR3, the DNA is TGCAGTGCCCTAGCGGGGGTTCCTAACTATGGCTACACCTTC.

This clonotype came up many times. The chain recombines TRBV7-8 with TRBJ2-1; a possible D gene is TRBD2 (5 bases). The CDR3 runs 15 residues. The V gene's germline CDR1 is SGHVS and CDR2 FQNEAQ. V was cut by 7 bases and J by 9 bases, with 22 bases left in between. The CDR3 region is CASTTSTPGYTEQFF. The DNA of the CDR3 is TGTGCCAGCACCACTAGTACTCCCGGATATACTGAGCAGTTCTTC.

This clonotype has just a few counts. V is TRBV11-3 and J is TRBJ1-3; 9 bases match TRBD1. There are 16 residues in the CDR3. Germline V gives CDR1 SGHNT, CDR2 YENEEA. V lost 4 bases, J lost 0 bases, and 4 bases stayed unmatched. The CDR3 is CASSSRTGVSGNTIYF. The CDR3 bases are TGTGCCAGCAGCTCTCGGACAGGGGTCTCTGGAAACACCATATATTTT.

This chain joins TRBV27 and TRBJ2-1; 10 positions match TRBD1. After removal of 3 bases from V and 6 bases from J, the junction contained 8 bases not matched to a gene. CDR1 MNHEY and CDR2 SMNVEV come from the germline V gene (reference sequence). This CDR3 has 16 residues. The CDR3 sequence: CASSFLAGQGSNEQFF. The CDR3 coding sequence is TGTGCCAGCAGTTTTCTGGCGGGACAGGGGTCCAATGAGCAGTTCTTC.

The rearrangement links TRBV20-1 to TRBJ2-3, with 10 bases matching TRBD2. CDR1 and CDR2 from the germline V gene are DFQATT and SNEGSKA (reference sequence). After removal of 1 base from V and 8 bases from J, the junction contained 9 bases not matched to a gene. The CDR3 is 15 amino acids. CDR3 DNA sequence: TGCAGTGCTAGAGGAGTTAGCGGGGGGAAGGGTACGCAGTATTTT. Protein product: CSARGVSGGKGTQYF.

The genes are TRBV20-1 and TRBJ2-5; no clear D gene. V lost 3 bases, J lost 2 bases, and 13 bases lay in between. The CDR3 totals 14 residues. Germline lookup yields CDR1 DFQATT and CDR2 SNEGSKA (reference sequence). CDR3 region: CSASLSTDQETQYF. For the CDR3, the DNA is TGCAGTGCTAGTTTATCTACTGATCAAGAGACCCAGTACTTC.

This clonotype was seen a few times. The V gene is TRBV9, the J gene TRBJ2-1, with 9 bases that match TRBD2. Germline CDR1 reads SGDLS; CDR2 reads YYNGEE. The CDR3 consists of 14 residues. Unmatched junction bases numbered 4, after V lost 3 bases and J lost 6 bases. DNA for the CDR3: TGTGCCAGCAGCGAGGAACTAGCGGGCAATGAGCAGTTCTTC. As protein: CASSEELAGNEQFF.

This clonotype was found a few times. One junction end does not reproduce the germline sequence, and a read error may be involved. The chain employs TRBV29-1 and TRBJ2-7; D possibly corresponds to TRBD1 (6 bases). This CDR3 contains 17 residues. Germline CDR1 reads SQVTM; CDR2 reads ANQGSEA. The CDR3, as DNA: TGCAGCGCTGAAGAGGATGCAGGGGAAGTACCGTTCTACGAGCAGTACTTC. Translating it yields CSAEEDAGEVPFYEQYF.

This clonotype appeared a single time. V and J are TRBV20-1 and TRBJ2-1; 11 bases agree with TRBD1. Germline loops: CDR1 DFQATT, CDR2 SNEGSKA (reference sequence). Losses at the gene ends were 6 bases for V and 7 bases for J; bases not matched to a gene: 5. The CDR3 runs 13 residues. The CDR3 loop is CSATDRGRNEQFF. The CDR3 bases are TGCAGTGCGACGGACAGGGGGCGTAATGAGCAGTTCTTC.

This clonotype turned up a few times. This chain links TRBV29-1 with TRBJ2-1, with unresolved D. This CDR3 has 16 amino acids. V lost 1 base and J 3 bases, leaving 16 bases between the germline ends. Looked up from germline, CDR1 is SQVTM and CDR2 is ANQGSEA. The CDR3: CSVEAGLVVNYNEQFF. The CDR3 DNA is TGCAGCGTTGAAGCTGGCCTAGTGGTTAACTACAATGAGCAGTTCTTC.

This clonotype has only a few counts. This chain joins TRBV20-1 and TRBJ2-2; D is unclear. The CDR3 is 13 residues long. Germline V gives CDR1 DFQATT, CDR2 SNEGSKA (reference sequence). The germline V and J ends were trimmed by 1 base and 5 bases, with 8 bases remaining between them. Here the CDR3 DNA reads TGCAGTGCTAGAGGGCCAGTTACCGGGGAGCTGTTTTTT. Residues: CSARGPVTGELFF.

The V call is TRBV7-9, the J call TRBJ1-1; the D is unclear. The ends were cut back, 6 bases at V and 6 bases at J, with 8 bases in the middle. Germline V CDR1 and CDR2: SEHNR, FQNEAQ (reference sequence). The length of the CDR3 is 11 residues. The CDR3 protein is CASRKGAEAFF. DNA for the CDR3: TGTGCCAGCAGAAAAGGCGCTGAAGCTTTCTTT.

This clonotype was seen a few times. V gene TRBV20-1 combines with J gene TRBJ1-6, with D tentatively TRBD1 (5 bases). Deletions cut 6 bases from V and 6 bases from J, with 15 bases between. The germline CDR1 and CDR2 sequences are DFQATT and SNEGSKA (reference sequence). The length of the CDR3 is 14 residues. The CDR3 spells CSARRDASNSPLHF. The CDR3 DNA reads TGCAGTGCGCGGAGGGACGCTTCTAATTCACCCCTCCACTTT.

J is TRBJ1-1 and V is TRBV20-1; TRBD1 agrees at 7 bases. With V trimmed by 5 bases and J by 1 base, 7 bases remained unmatched. CDR3 length: 14 amino acids. Germline V gene data show CDR1 as DFQATT and CDR2 as SNEGSKA (reference sequence). CDR3 nucleotides: TGCAGTGCTTCGGACAGGTCGGCGAACACTGAAGCTTTCTTT. Translation: CSASDRSANTEAFF.

This clonotype came up many times. Its ends do not fully match the called genes, so a read error is possible. V is TRBV5-1 and J is TRBJ1-5; D call uncertain. The germline V gene has CDR1 SGHRS and CDR2 YFSETQ. This CDR3 has 13 residues. CDR3 in DNA: TGTGCCAGCAGCTTAGATGGCAATCAGCCCCAGCATTTT. Protein sequence: CASSLDGNQPQHF. Full variable domain (missing parts from reference TRBV5-1 and TRBJ1-5): KAGVTQTPRYLIKTRGQQVTLSCSPISGHRSVSWYQQTPGQGLQFLFEYFSETQRNKGNFPGRFSGRQFSNSRSEMNVSTLELGDSALYLCASSLDGNQPQHFGDGTRLSIL.

The gene calls are TRBV20-1 and TRBJ2-1; D perhaps matches TRBD2 (5 bases). In germline, CDR1 is DFQATT, CDR2 SNEGSKA (reference sequence). V was trimmed by 7 bases and J by 4 bases, leaving 11 bases between them. CDR3 length equals 12 residues. The CDR3 loop is CSVRGRYNEQFF. The CDR3 region has the DNA TGCAGTGTTCGCGGGCGTTACAATGAGCAGTTCTTC.

With regard to this clonotype: The junction departs from the called germline gene at one end, perhaps through a read error. The V and J genes are TRBV19 and TRBJ1-4, with D unclear. The CDR3 is made up of 14 amino acids. Germline CDR1 LNHDA, CDR2 SQIVND (reference sequence). For the CDR3, the DNA is TGTGCCAGTAGTAGTCGACATTCTGGTGAAAAACGGTTTTTT. Its protein is CASSSRHSGEKRFF.

The genes are TRBV5-5 and TRBJ2-3, with D unresolved. The CDR3 covers 13 residues. The ends were cut back, 6 bases at V and 1 base at J, with 9 bases in the middle. Per germline, CDR1 SGHKS and CDR2 YYEKEE (reference sequence). The CDR3 DNA follows: TGTGCCAGCAACCCTATGGGCACAGATACGCAGTATTTT. Translating it yields CASNPMGTDTQYF.

This clonotype has just a few counts. The V and J genes are TRBV20-1 and TRBJ2-3; 9 positions match TRBD2. V shed 7 bases, J shed 0 bases, and the junction held 8 bases outside the gene matches. Germline lookup yields CDR1 DFQATT and CDR2 SNEGSKA (reference sequence). This CDR3 contains 15 residues. The CDR3 sequence: CSGGSGGKSTDTQYF. The CDR3 bases are TGCAGTGGAGGGAGCGGGGGGAAGAGCACAGATACGCAGTATTTT.

Of note for this clonotype: The junction differs from germline at one of its ends, possibly a read error. The chain couples TRBV15 to TRBJ1-1, with 8 bases that match TRBD1. This CDR3 has 14 residues. The germline V gene encodes CDR1 LNHNV and CDR2 YYDKDF (reference sequence). CDR3 nucleotide sequence: TGTGCCACCAGCAGTTACAGGGGGAACACTGAAGTTTTCTTT. This translates into CATSSYRGNTEVFF.

On this clonotype: One junction end disagrees with the germline gene, perhaps due to a read error. This sequence joins TRBV6-5 and TRBJ1-6; tentatively, D is TRBD1 (6 bases). The CDR3 consists of 14 residues. Germline-derived CDR1 and CDR2 are MNHEY and SVGAGI. The CDR3 DNA reads TGTGTCAGCGCCTCCGGACAGCATAATTCACCCCTCCACTTT. Encoded protein: CVSASGQHNSPLHF.

This clonotype has more than one count but fewer than ten. The CDR3 spells CASNLFGSSGNTIYF. DNA for the CDR3: TGTGCCAGCAACCTTTTCGGGAGCTCTGGAAACACCATATATTTT. The J gene is TRBJ1-3, the V gene TRBV2; D gene ambiguous. CDR1 SNHLY and CDR2 FYNNEI come from the germline V gene. Trimming left V 7 bases short and J 0 bases short, with 13 bases between. The CDR3 runs to 15 residues. The variable domain in full, with the rest retrieved from reference TRBV2 and TRBJ1-3, is EPEVTQTPSHQVTQMGQEVILRCVPISNHLYFYWYRQILGQKVEFLVSFYNNEISEKSEIFDDQFSVERPDGSNFTLKIRSTKLEDSAMYFCASNLFGSSGNTIYFGEGSWLTVV.

This chain joins TRBV20-1 and TRBJ1-6, with D perhaps TRBD1 (5 bases). The CDR3 is made up of 15 amino acids. Germline CDR1 and CDR2: DFQATT and SNEGSKA (reference sequence). The germline V and J ends were trimmed by 6 bases and 9 bases, with 21 bases remaining between them. As DNA, the CDR3 is TGCAGTGCCTGTGACTTGGCCAAGGGGTCTTCACCCCTCCACTTT. Encoded protein: CSACDLAKGSSPLHF.

The chain links TRBV27 to TRBJ1-1; no reliable D call. V dropped 6 bases and J dropped 0 bases, with 17 bases sitting between them. The germline gives CDR1 MNHEY, CDR2 SMNVEV (reference sequence). CDR3 size: 16 residues. The CDR3 DNA reads as TGTGCCAGCAGCTCTCTTGACGGATTAATGAACACTGAAGCTTTCTTT. This encodes CASSSLDGLMNTEAFF.